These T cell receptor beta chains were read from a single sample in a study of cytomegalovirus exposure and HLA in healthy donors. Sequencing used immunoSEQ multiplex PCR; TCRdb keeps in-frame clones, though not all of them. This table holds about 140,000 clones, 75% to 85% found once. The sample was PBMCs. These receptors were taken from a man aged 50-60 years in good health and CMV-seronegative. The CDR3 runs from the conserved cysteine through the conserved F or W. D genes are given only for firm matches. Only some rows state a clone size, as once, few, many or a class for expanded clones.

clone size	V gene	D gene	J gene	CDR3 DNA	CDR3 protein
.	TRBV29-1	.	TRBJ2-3	TGCAGCGCCGTGAGGCCAGAGCTGACAGATACGCAGTATTTT	CSAVRPELTDTQYF
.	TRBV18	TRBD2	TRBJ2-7	TGTGCCAGCTCACCAAGCGGGAACTACGAGCAGTACTTC	CASSPSGNYEQYF
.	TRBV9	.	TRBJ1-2	TGTGCCAGCAGCGTATCTTCCGGGACACTATATGGCTACACCTTC	CASSVSSGTLYGYTF
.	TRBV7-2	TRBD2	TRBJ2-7	TGTGCCAGCAGCTTAATCCTAGCGGGCTACGAGCAGTACTTC	CASSLILAGYEQYF
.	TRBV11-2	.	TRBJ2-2	TGTGCCAGCAGCTTAGATCACAGCCGCACCGGGGAGCTGTTTTTT	CASSLDHSRTGELFF
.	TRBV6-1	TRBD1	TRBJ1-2	TGTGCCAGCAGTGAAGGGGCTCGAGTCGGGACAGGGGGTTTACTTAACTATGGCTACACCTTC	CASSEGARVGTGGLLNYGYTF
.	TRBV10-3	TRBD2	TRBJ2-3	TGTGCCATCAGTGACCCGACTGGGACTAGCGGGGGGGTTACGCAGTATTTT	CAISDPTGTSGGVTQYF
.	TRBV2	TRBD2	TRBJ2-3	TGTGCCAGCAGTGTTGGGATCGGGGGGACAGATACGCAGTATTTT	CASSVGIGGTDTQYF
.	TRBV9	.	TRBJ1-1	TGTGCCAGCAGCGCCGAGACAGGACCGAACACTGAAGCTTTCTTT	CASSAETGPNTEAFF
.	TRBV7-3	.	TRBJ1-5	TGTGCCAGCAGCTTAACGACGGGGGGCGCGAATCAGCCCCAGCATTTT	CASSLTTGGANQPQHF
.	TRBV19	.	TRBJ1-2	TGTGCCAGTACTCGCCGGAGGGCAGAGTATGGCTACACCTTC	CASTRRRAEYGYTF
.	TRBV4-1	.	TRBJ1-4	TGCGCCAGCAGCCACCCGGCGGGCCGCCTTGCAACTAATGAAAAACTGTTTTTT	CASSHPAGRLATNEKLFF
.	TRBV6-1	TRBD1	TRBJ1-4	TGTGCCAGCAGAGAGGACAGGGATAATAATGAAAAACTGTTTTTT	CASREDRDNNEKLFF
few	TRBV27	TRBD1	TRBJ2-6	TGTGCCAGCAGTTTAACGGGACAGGGGGTATACGTCCTGACTTTC	CASSLTGQGVYVLTF
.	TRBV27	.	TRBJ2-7	TGTGCCAGCAGGCCTGCGGGACTTAGGTACGAGCAGTACTTC	CASRPAGLRYEQYF
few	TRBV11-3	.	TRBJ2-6	TGTGCCACATTAGCGGGGGCCAACGTCCTGACTTTC	CATLAGANVLTF
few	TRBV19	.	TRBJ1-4	TGTGCCAGTAATACGAACGGGGGGAAAGCTAATGAAAAACTGTTTTTT	CASNTNGGKANEKLFF
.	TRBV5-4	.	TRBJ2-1	TGTGCCAGCAGCTTGGGTGGGGGCACAAAGGTTTACAATGAGCAGTTCTTC	CASSLGGGTKVYNEQFF
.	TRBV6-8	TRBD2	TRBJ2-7	TGTGCCAGCAGCCCCCAACTAGCGGGAGAGTGTATGAACGAGCAGTACTTC	CASSPQLAGECMNEQYF
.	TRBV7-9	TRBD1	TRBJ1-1	TGTGCCAGCAGCCGTTCAGGGGGCGCGGGTGAAGCTTTCTTT	CASSRSGGAGEAFF
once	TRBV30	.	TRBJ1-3	TGTGCCTGGAGTGTAAATTTAGCTGGAAACACCATATATTTT	CAWSVNLAGNTIYF
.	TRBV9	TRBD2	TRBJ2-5	TGTGCCAGCAGCGTAGGGGGTAGCGGGGGGTCCCTTAGGGAGACCCAGTACTTC	CASSVGGSGGSLRETQYF
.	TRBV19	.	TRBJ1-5	TGTGCCAGTAGTCGCCTTGGGGAGGATCAGCCCCAGCATTTT	CASSRLGEDQPQHF
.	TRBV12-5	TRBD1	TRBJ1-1	TGTGCTAGTGGTTTGCCCGGACAGGTCATGAACACTGAAGCTTTCTTT	CASGLPGQVMNTEAFF
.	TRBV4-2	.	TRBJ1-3	TGTGCCAGCAGCCAAGATAGTCAGCGATTCATATATTTT	CASSQDSQRFIYF
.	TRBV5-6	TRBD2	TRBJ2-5	TGTGCCAGCACCCTGGGGGGGAGTGAGACCCAGTACTTC	CASTLGGSETQYF
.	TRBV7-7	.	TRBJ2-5	TGTGCTAGCAGCCCCGACGGGGGGCGGACCCAGTACTTC	CASSPDGGRTQYF
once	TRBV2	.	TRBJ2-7	TGTGCCAGCAGTGATCGGATGACCGGGACTGGATCCTACGAGCAGTACTTC	CASSDRMTGTGSYEQYF
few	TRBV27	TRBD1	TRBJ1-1	TGTGCCAGCAGTTCGGACAGGAGCCCGAACACTGAAGCTTTCTTT	CASSSDRSPNTEAFF
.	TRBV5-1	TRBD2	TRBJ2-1	TGCGCCAGCAGCTTACTAGCGGAGGCCTACAATGAGCAGTTCTTC	CASSLLAEAYNEQFF
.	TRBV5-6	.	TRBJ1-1	TGTGCCAGCAGCTTATCCGGGACACCTATGAACACTGAAGCTTTCTTT	CASSLSGTPMNTEAFF
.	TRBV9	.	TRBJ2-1	TGTGCCAGCAGCGAAAGGCTAGCCTCCTACAATGAGCAGTTCTTC	CASSERLASYNEQFF
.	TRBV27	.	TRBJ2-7	TGTGCCAGCAGTTTTAGTCAGGGAACTTCCTACGAGCAGTACTTC	CASSFSQGTSYEQYF
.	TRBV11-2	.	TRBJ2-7	TGTGCCAGCAAGCTTAGGGGTTTATCGGACAGATCCTACGAGCAGTACTTC	CASKLRGLSDRSYEQYF
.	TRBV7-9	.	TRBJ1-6	TGTGCCAGCAGCTTAGGGGCCAACCTTTCACCCCTCCACTTT	CASSLGANLSPLHF
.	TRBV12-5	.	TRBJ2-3	TGTGCTAGTGGTTTGGTACCCCGGAGAGATACGCAGTATTTT	CASGLVPRRDTQYF
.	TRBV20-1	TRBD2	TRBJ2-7	TGCAGTGCGGTTTCCGGGACTAGCAAATACTTC	CSAVSGTSKYF
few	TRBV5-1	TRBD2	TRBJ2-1	TGCGCCAGCAGCTTGGAAGTCCTAGCGGGAGTTGAGCAGTTCTTC	CASSLEVLAGVEQFF
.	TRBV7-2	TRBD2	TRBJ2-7	TGTGCCAGCAGCATTAGCGGGGGGAATATCCGCGAGCAGTACTTC	CASSISGGNIREQYF
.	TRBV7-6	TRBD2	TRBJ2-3	TGTGCCAGCAGCTCCCGCGGGGGAGCGGGAGGAGCAGATACGCAGTATTTT	CASSSRGGAGGADTQYF
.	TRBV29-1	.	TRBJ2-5	TGCAGCGTTGTGGCCGGGCTAGGGGTCCAAGAGACCCAGTACTTC	CSVVAGLGVQETQYF
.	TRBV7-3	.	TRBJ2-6	TGTGCCAGCAGCCCCCAGACAGTCTCCGGGGCCAACGTCCTGACTTTC	CASSPQTVSGANVLTF
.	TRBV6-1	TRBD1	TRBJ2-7	TGTGCCAGCAGTGAAGCGGGACAGGGCTGGGGGAAAGAGTACTTC	CASSEAGQGWGKEYF
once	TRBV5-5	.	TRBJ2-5	TGTGCCAGCAGCTTGGACGGGCAGGTTGAGCGGGAGACCCAGTACTTC	CASSLDGQVERETQYF
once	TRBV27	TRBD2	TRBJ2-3	TGTGCCAGCAGTATCCTAGCGGGCCCAGATACGCAGTATTTT	CASSILAGPDTQYF
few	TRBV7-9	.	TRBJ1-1	TGTGCCAGCAGCTTACCCAGGGTACACACTGAAGCTTTCTTT	CASSLPRVHTEAFF
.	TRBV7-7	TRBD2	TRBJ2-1	TGTGCTAGCAGCTACGGGACTAGCGGGAGCAATGAGCAGTTCTTC	CASSYGTSGSNEQFF
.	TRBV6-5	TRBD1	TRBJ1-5	TGTGCCAGCAGTGTGCGCGCGACAGGGCGTCAGCCCCAGCATTTT	CASSVRATGRQPQHF
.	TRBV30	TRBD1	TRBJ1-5	TGTGCCTGGAGTTTCACAGGGGGCGGTCAGCCCCAGCATTTT	CAWSFTGGGQPQHF
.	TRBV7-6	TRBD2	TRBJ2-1	TGTGCCAGCAGCTTGGTACCCGGGACTAGCGTCTACAATGAGCAGTTCTTC	CASSLVPGTSVYNEQFF
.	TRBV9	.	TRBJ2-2	TGTGCCAGCAGCGTGAATCCCCAGGGTTACACCGGGGAGCTGTTTTTT	CASSVNPQGYTGELFF
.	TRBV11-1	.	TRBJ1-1	TGTGCCAGCAGCCTAAAAGAAGGAGTCACTGAAGCTTTCTTT	CASSLKEGVTEAFF